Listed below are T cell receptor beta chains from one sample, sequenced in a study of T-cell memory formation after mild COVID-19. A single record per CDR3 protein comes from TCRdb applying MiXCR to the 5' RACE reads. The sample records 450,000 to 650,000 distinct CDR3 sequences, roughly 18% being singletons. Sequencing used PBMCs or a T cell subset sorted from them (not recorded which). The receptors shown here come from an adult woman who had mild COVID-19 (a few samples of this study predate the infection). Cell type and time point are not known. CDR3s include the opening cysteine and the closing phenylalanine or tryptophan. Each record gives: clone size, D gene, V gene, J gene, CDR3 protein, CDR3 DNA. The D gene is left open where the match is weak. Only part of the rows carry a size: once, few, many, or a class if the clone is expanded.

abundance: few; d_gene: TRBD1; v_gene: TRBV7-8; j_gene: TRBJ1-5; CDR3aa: CASSLVGTAPQPQHF; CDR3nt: TGTGCCAGCAGCTTAGTCGGGACAGCTCCTCAGCCCCAGCATTTT
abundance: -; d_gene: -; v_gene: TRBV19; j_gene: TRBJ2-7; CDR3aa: CASSIKGGPYEQYF; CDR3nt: TGTGCCAGTAGTATTAAGGGAGGCCCCTACGAGCAGTACTTC
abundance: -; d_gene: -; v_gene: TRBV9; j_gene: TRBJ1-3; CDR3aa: CASSPGTVNTIYF; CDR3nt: TGTGCCAGCAGCCCGGGGACGGTAAACACCATATATTTT
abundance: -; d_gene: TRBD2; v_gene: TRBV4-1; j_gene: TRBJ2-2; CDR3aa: CASSPRETNTGELFF; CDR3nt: TGCGCCAGCAGCCCGCGGGAGACGAACACCGGGGAGCTGTTTTTT
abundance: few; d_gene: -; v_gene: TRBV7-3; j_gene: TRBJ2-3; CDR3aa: CASSLRGARTDTQYF; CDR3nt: TGTGCCAGCAGCTTAAGGGGGGCTCGCACAGATACGCAGTATTTT
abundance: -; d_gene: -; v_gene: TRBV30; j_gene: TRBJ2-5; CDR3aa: CAWSLMRVTHYF; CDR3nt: TGTGCCTGGAGTCTCATGCGAGTGACCCATTACTTC
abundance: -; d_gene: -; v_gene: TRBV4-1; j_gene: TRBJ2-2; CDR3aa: CASSQRPGQNTGELFF; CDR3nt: TGCGCCAGCAGCCAGCGGCCGGGACAGAACACCGGGGAGCTGTTTTTT
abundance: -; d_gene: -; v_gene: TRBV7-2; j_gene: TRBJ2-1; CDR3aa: CASSLVSWLANYNEQFF; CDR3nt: TGTGCCAGCAGCTTAGTAAGTTGGCTAGCGAATTACAATGAGCAGTTCTTC
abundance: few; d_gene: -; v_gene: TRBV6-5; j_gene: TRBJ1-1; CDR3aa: CASHRDTEAFF; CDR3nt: TGTGCCAGCCATCGGGACACTGAAGCTTTCTTT
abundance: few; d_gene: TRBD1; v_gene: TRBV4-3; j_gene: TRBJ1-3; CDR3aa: CASSQNGQDSGNTIYF; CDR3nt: TGCGCCAGCAGCCAAAATGGACAGGACTCTGGAAACACCATATATTTT
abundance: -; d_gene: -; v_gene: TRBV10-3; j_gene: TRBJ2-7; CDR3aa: CAISEGQFYEQYF; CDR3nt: TGTGCCATCAGTGAGGGACAGTTCTACGAGCAGTACTTC
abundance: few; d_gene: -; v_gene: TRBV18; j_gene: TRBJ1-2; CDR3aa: CASSPRIIPGYTF; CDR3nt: TGTGCCAGCTCACCTCGTATTATTCCTGGCTACACCTTC
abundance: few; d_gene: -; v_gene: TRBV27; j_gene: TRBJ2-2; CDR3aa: CASSLVVGVLTGELFF; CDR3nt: TGTGCCAGCAGTTTAGTGGTTGGGGTACTAACCGGGGAGCTGTTTTTT
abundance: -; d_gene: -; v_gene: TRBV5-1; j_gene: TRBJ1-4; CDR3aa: CASSTGSAGEKLFF; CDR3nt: TGCGCCAGCAGCACGGGTTCGGCGGGTGAAAAACTGTTTTTT
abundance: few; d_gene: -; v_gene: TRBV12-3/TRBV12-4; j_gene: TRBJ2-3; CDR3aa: CASSPRYLADTQYF; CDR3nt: TGTGCCAGCAGCCCCCGCTACTTGGCAGATACGCAGTATTTT
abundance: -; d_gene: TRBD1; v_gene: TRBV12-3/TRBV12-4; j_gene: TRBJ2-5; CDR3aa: CASSGQEFQETQYF; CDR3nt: TGTGCCAGCAGTGGACAGGAGTTTCAAGAGACCCAGTACTTC
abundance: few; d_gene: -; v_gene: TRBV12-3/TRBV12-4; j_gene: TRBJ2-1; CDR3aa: CASSTGTQAYNEQFF; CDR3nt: TGTGCCAGCAGTACCGGGACTCAAGCCTACAATGAGCAGTTCTTC
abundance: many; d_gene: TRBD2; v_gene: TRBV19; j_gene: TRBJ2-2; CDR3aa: CASSIDQAGGTGELFF; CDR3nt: TGTGCCAGTAGTATAGATCAAGCGGGAGGGACCGGGGAGCTGTTTTTT
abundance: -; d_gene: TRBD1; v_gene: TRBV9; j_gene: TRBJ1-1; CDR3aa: CASSETGTGGAFF; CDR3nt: TGTGCCAGCAGCGAAACCGGGACAGGAGGGGCTTTCTTT
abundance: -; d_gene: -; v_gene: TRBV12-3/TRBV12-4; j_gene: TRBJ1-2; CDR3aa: CASSLNGIFYGYTF; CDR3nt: TGTGCCAGCAGTTTGAACGGTATTTTCTATGGCTACACCTTC
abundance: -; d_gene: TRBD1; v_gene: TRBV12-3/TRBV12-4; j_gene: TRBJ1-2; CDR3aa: CASSLRLQGKYGYTF; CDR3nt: TGTGCCAGCAGTTTAAGGCTACAGGGGAAGTATGGCTACACCTTC
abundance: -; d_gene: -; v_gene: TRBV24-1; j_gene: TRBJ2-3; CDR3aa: CATSDADSATSDTQYF; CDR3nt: TGTGCCACCAGTGATGCTGACAGCGCGACCTCAGATACGCAGTATTTT
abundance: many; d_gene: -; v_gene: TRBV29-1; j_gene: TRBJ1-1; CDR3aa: CSVDGQAFF; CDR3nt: TGCAGCGTTGATGGCCAAGCTTTCTTT
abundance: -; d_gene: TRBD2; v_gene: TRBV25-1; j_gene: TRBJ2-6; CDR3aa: CASSRTSGGSGANVLTF; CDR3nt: TGTGCCAGCAGTCGGACTAGCGGGGGCTCTGGGGCCAACGTCCTGACTTTC
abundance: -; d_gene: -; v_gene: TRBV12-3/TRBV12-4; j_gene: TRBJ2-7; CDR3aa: CASSPRGSAYEQYF; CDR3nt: TGTGCCAGCAGTCCCCGAGGGAGTGCCTACGAGCAGTACTTC
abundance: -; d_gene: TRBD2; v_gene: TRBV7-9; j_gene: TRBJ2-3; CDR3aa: CASSLVAGAPDTQYF; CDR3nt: TGTGCCAGCAGCTTAGTAGCGGGAGCGCCAGATACGCAGTATTTT
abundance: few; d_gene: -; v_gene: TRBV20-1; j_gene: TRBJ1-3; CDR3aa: CSAALLGTGNTIYF; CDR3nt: TGCAGTGCTGCGCTCTTGGGGACAGGAAACACCATATATTTT
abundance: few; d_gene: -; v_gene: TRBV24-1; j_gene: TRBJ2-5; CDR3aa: CATSAGAGTQYF; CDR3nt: TGTGCCACCAGTGCGGGAGCCGGGACCCAGTACTTC
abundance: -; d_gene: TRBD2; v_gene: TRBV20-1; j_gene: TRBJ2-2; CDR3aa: CSASTLAGGRTGELFF; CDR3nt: TGCAGTGCTAGCACACTAGCGGGGGGGCGTACCGGGGAGCTGTTTTTT
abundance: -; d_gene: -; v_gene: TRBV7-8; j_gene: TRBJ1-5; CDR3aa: CASSLNAGPNQPQHF; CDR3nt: TGTGCCAGCAGCTTAAATGCAGGGCCGAATCAGCCCCAGCATTTT
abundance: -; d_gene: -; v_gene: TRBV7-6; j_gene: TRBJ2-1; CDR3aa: CASSLAGGLAEQFF; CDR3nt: TGTGCCAGCAGCTTAGCTGGGGGGCTAGCGGAGCAGTTCTTC
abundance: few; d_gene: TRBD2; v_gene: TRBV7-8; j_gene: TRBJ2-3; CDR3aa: CASSYGLAGVTDTQYF; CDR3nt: TGTGCCAGCAGCTACGGACTAGCGGGAGTCACAGATACGCAGTATTTT
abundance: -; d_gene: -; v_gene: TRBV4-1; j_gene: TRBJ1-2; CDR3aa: CASSQVIRGRNYGYTF; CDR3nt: TGCGCCAGCAGCCAAGTGATCAGGGGAAGAAACTATGGCTACACCTTC
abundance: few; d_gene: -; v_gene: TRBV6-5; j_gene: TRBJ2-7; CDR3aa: CASLGTNSYEQYF; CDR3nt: TGTGCCAGCCTAGGGACAAATTCCTACGAGCAGTACTTC
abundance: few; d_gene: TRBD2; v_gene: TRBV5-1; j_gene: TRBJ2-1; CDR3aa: CASSTRGGAINEQFF; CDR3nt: TGCGCCAGCAGCACGAGGGGAGGGGCAATCAATGAGCAGTTCTTC
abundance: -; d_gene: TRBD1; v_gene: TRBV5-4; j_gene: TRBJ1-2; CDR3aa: CASSRTGDNNYGYTF; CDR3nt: TGTGCCAGCAGCCGAACAGGGGACAACAACTATGGCTACACCTTC
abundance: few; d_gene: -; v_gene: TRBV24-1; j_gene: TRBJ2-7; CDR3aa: CATSAETGFMTEQYF; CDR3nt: TGTGCCACCAGTGCCGAGACAGGCTTCATGACCGAGCAGTACTTC
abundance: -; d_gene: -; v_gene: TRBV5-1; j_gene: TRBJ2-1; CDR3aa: CASRADSTSYNEQFF; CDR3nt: TGCGCCAGCAGGGCCGACAGCACATCCTACAATGAGCAGTTCTTC
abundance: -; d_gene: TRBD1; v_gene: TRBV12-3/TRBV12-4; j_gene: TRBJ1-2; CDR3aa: CASRRQGTNYGYTF; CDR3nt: TGTGCCAGCAGGAGACAGGGTACTAACTATGGCTACACCTTC
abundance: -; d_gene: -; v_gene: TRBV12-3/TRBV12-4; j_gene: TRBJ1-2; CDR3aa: CASSFNRGHGYTF; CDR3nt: TGTGCCAGCAGTTTCAATAGGGGTCATGGCTACACCTTC
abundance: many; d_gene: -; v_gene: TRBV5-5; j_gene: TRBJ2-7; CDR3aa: CASSLSHRPYEQYF; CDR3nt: TGTGCCAGCAGCTTGTCCCACAGACCCTACGAGCAGTACTTC
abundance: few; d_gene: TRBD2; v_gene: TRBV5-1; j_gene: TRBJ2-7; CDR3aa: CASSFPPISGTNYEQYF; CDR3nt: TGCGCCAGCAGCTTCCCCCCAATTAGCGGGACCAACTACGAGCAGTACTTC
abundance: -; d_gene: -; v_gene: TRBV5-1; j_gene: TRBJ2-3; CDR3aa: CASSHSGAGDTQYF; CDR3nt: TGCGCCAGCAGCCATTCGGGGGCAGGGGATACGCAGTATTTT
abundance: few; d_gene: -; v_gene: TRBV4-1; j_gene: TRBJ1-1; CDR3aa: CASSQSLGMNTEAFF; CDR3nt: TGCGCCAGCAGCCAAAGTCTGGGAATGAACACTGAAGCTTTCTTT
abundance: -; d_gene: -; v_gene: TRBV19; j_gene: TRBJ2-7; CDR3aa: CASSISGVFGEQYF; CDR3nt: TGTGCCAGTAGTATATCAGGGGTTTTCGGCGAGCAGTACTTC
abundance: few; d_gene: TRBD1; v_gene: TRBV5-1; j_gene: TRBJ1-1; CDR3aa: CASSSGTEKNAFF; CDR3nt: TGCGCCAGCAGCTCCGGGACAGAAAAGAACGCTTTCTTT
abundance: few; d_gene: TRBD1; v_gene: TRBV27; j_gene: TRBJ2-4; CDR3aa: CASSSKGAIAKNIQYF; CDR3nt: TGTGCCAGCAGTTCCAAGGGGGCCATAGCCAAAAACATTCAGTACTTC
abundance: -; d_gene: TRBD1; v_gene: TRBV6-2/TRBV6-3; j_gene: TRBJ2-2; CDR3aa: CASGTDRDTNTGELFF; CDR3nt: TGTGCCAGCGGCACTGACAGGGACACGAACACCGGGGAGCTGTTTTTT
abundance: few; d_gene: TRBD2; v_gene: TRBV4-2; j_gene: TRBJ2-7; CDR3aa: CASSQDGVAGNEQYF; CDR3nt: TGTGCCAGCAGCCAAGATGGGGTAGCGGGAAACGAGCAGTACTTC
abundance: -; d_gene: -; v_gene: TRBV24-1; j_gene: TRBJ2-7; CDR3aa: CATSQDSSYEQYF; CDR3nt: TGTGCCACCAGTCAGGACAGCTCCTACGAGCAGTACTTC
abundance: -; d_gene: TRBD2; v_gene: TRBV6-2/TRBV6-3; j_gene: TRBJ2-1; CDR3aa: CASSSQRLAGVDGEQFF; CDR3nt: TGTGCCAGCAGTTCTCAACGCCTAGCGGGAGTTGATGGTGAGCAGTTCTTC
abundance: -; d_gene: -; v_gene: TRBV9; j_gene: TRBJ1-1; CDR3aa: CASSVGLEGKIGGEAFF; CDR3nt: TGTGCCAGCAGCGTAGGGCTGGAGGGCAAAATCGGGGGTGAAGCTTTCTTT
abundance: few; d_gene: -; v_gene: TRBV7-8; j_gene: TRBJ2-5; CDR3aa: CASSLSGARSETQYF; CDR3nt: TGTGCCAGCAGCTTAAGTGGGGCCAGGTCGGAGACCCAGTACTTC
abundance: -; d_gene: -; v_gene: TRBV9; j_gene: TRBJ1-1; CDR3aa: CASSPHRTVNTEAFF; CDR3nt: TGTGCCAGCAGCCCCCATAGGACGGTGAACACTGAAGCTTTCTTT
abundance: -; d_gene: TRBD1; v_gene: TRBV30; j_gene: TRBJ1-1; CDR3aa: CACQAGTGRTEAFF; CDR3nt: TGTGCCTGCCAAGCCGGGACAGGGAGGACTGAAGCTTTCTTT